The 30 T cell receptor beta chains given below trace back to one sample, sequenced in a study of OX40 agonist ivuxolimab in advanced cancers. The data were produced by immunoSEQ multiplex PCR, yet TCRdb's version contains in-frame clones alone and is incomplete. The table includes 53,000 or so clones, about four fifths detected once. The material was CD4+ or CD8+ T cells sorted from blood, obtained in a trial of the OX40 agonist ivuxolimab. These receptors were taken from an adult with an advanced solid tumor such as melanoma, head and neck, liver or kidney cancer.

The rearrangement uses TRBV5-4 and TRBJ2-7; tentatively, D is TRBD2 (5 bases). Trimming pared 1 base from V and 2 bases from J, leaving 13 bases between. The CDR3 contains 15 residues. Germline V gene data show CDR1 as SGHNT and CDR2 as YYREEE (reference sequence). DNA of the CDR3: TGTGCCAGCAGCTTGAGGTCCCGAGGGACCTACGAGCAGTACTTC. It translates to CASSLRSRGTYEQYF.

J is TRBJ2-7 and V is TRBV6-1; D tentatively fits TRBD1 or TRBD2 (5 bases each). The CDR3 spans 12 residues. Trimming took off 5 bases at V and 5 bases at J, with 10 bases between the two ends. CDR1 and CDR2 (germline): MNHNS, SASEGT. The CDR3 coding sequence is TGTGCCAGCAGTCCACTGGGGGACGAGCAGTACTTC. As protein: CASSPLGDEQYF.

The CDR3 nucleotides are TGCGCCAGCAGTCAAAAGGGGGGAGGAGAAAAACTGTTTTTT. Its translation is CASSQKGGGEKLFF. This chain connects TRBV23-1 to TRBJ1-4; tentative D call: TRBD1 (6 bases). TRBV23-1 is treated as an ORF (open reading frame) with a function not yet certain. The CDR3 contains 14 residues. Trimming cost V 2 bases and J 8 bases, with 12 bases left between them.

This clone was counted once. CDR3 loop: CASSQAAPGGRAYEQYF. DNA of the CDR3: TGTGCCAGCAGCCAAGCCGCCCCTGGCGGGAGAGCGTACGAGCAGTACTTC. V is TRBV21-1 and J is TRBJ2-7; TRBD2 is the table's D call and was not checked against the DNA. TRBV21-1 is assigned pseudogene status. CDR3 size: 17 residues.

Only one count was recorded for this clone. The rearrangement uses TRBV27 and TRBJ1-1, with 7 bases lining up with TRBD1. The V segment lost 1 base and the J segment 4 bases; nucleotides outside the gene matches: 0. Germline assignment: CDR1 MNHEY and CDR2 SMNVEV (reference sequence). This CDR3 contains 13 residues. The CDR3 DNA reads TGTGCCAGCAGTTTATGGGACAGCACTGAAGCTTTCTTT. This codes for CASSLWDSTEAFF.

The chain has TRBV7-3 and TRBJ2-1, with 11 nucleotides matching TRBD2. Losses at the gene ends were 3 bases for V and 5 bases for J; bases not matched to a gene: 3. The CDR3 totals 15 residues. Germline-derived CDR1 and CDR2 are SGHTA and FQGTGA. CDR3 protein: CASSFSGRGNNEQFF. CDR3 coding DNA: TGTGCCAGCAGCTTTAGCGGGAGGGGGAACAATGAGCAGTTCTTC. Drawing the rest from reference TRBV7-3 and TRBJ2-1, the complete variable domain is GAGVSQTPSNKVTEKGKYVELRCDPISGHTALYWYRQSLGQGPEFLIYFQGTGAADDSGLPNDRFFAVRPEGSVSTLKIQRTERGDSAVYLCASSFSGRGNNEQFFGPGTRLTVL.

The chain joins TRBV28 to TRBJ1-4; 7 nucleotides line up with TRBD1. Unmatched junction bases numbered 11, after V lost 5 bases and J lost 8 bases. The CDR3 loop spans 15 amino acids. Germline loops: CDR1 MDHEN, CDR2 SYDVKM. The CDR3: CASSAAGGVREKLFF. CDR3 bases: TGTGCCAGCAGTGCCGCAGGGGGGGTCCGGGAAAAACTGTTTTTT.

The V and J genes are TRBV23-1 and TRBJ2-1; either TRBD1 or TRBD2 may fit D (5 bases each). TRBV23-1 is designated an ORF whose function remains uncertain. CDR3 length: 21 amino acids. Trimming removed 0 bases at V and 3 bases at J, with 27 bases between. CDR3 sequence (DNA): TGCGCCAGCAGTCAATCGGGAGTGGTGGTAGATTTGGGGCTCGACTACAATGAGCAGTTCTTC. This encodes CASSQSGVVVDLGLDYNEQFF.

This clone was counted only a few times. The chain couples TRBV6-1 to TRBJ2-7; D uncertain. Trimming removed 0 bases at V and 0 bases at J, with 6 bases between. Germline CDR1 is MNHNS and CDR2 is SASEGT. The CDR3 runs 14 residues. CDR3 protein: CASSEASNSYEQYF. The CDR3 DNA sequence: TGTGCCAGCAGTGAAGCTTCTAACTCCTACGAGCAGTACTTC.

The chain employs TRBV6-6 and TRBJ1-4, with D possibly being TRBD1 (5 bases). From germline, CDR1 is MNHNY and CDR2 SVGAGI (reference sequence). V shed 10 bases and J shed 5 bases, with 17 bases lying between them. The CDR3 extends over 14 amino acids. The CDR3 reads CATRLGRENEKLFF. Written as DNA, the CDR3 is TGTGCCACCCGCCTGGGACGGGAGAATGAAAAACTGTTTTTT.

The chain carries TRBV7-9 and TRBJ1-2; possible D gene TRBD1, 5 bases. Germline V CDR1 and CDR2: SEHNR, FQNEAQ (reference sequence). The CDR3 loop spans 12 amino acids. CDR3 coding DNA: TGTGCAGGGATGGGGGAGAACTATGGCTACACCTTC. It codes for CAGMGENYGYTF.

This clone was counted a few times. V is TRBV27 and J is TRBJ2-5, with TRBD2 identical over 14 bases. The junction had 11 bases not matched to a gene; V was cut back by 4 bases and J by 4 bases. This CDR3 has 18 amino acids. Germline CDR1 MNHEY, CDR2 SMNVEV (reference sequence). The CDR3 DNA sequence: TGTGCCAGCAGTTCAGACCTGACTAGCGGGGGGGGGCCAGAGACCCAGTACTTC. It is translated as CASSSDLTSGGGPETQYF.

V usage is TRBV9 and J usage is TRBJ2-1; 11 bases map to TRBD2. Germline V gene lookup returns CDR1 SGDLS and CDR2 YYNGEE. The junction had 1 base not matched to a gene; V was cut back by 3 bases and J by 5 bases. The CDR3 runs 14 residues. The CDR3 loop reads CASSAGLADNEQFF. Here the CDR3 DNA reads TGTGCCAGCAGCGCGGGACTAGCGGACAATGAGCAGTTCTTC.

The gene calls are TRBV29-1 and TRBJ2-2; no clear D gene. This CDR3 comprises 11 residues. Germline V gives CDR1 SQVTM, CDR2 ANQGSEA. Trimming left V 3 bases short and J 6 bases short, with 5 bases between. The CDR3 coding sequence is TGCAGCGTTGAGTTTGCCGGGGAGCTGTTTTTT. It translates to CSVEFAGELFF.

This clone appeared a single time. The chain recombines TRBV20-1 with TRBJ2-1; D remains unclear. The CDR3 is made up of 11 amino acids. Germline V gene sequence: CDR1 DFQATT, CDR2 SNEGSKA (reference sequence). Trimming took off 3 bases at V and 2 bases at J, with 2 bases between the two ends. CDR3 residues: CSASPYNEQFF. The CDR3 nucleotides read TGCAGTGCTAGTCCCTACAATGAGCAGTTCTTC.

This clone was observed a handful of times. The chain has TRBV5-1 and TRBJ2-3; D is unclear. This CDR3 contains 21 residues. The V end lost 0 bases, the J end lost 0 bases, and 26 bases lay between the germline ends. Germline V gene data show CDR1 as SGHRS and CDR2 as YFSETQ. Here the CDR3 DNA reads TGCGCCAGCAGCTTGGGTCCCCTAACTCGGAAGGAGACATCTAGCACAGATACGCAGTATTTT. Translation: CASSLGPLTRKETSSTDTQYF.

The rearrangement uses TRBV6-1 and TRBJ2-1, with D perhaps TRBD1 (6 bases). The CDR3 runs 13 residues. The germline V gene encodes CDR1 MNHNS and CDR2 SASEGT. Trimming left V 7 bases short and J 5 bases short, with 12 bases between. Here the CDR3 DNA reads TGTGCCAGCACCGAGGACAGAAACAATGAGCAGTTCTTC. As protein: CASTEDRNNEQFF.

This clone was seen only once. The chain links TRBV6-4 to TRBJ2-5; TRBD1 is a possible D gene (6 bases). CDR3 length: 15 residues. Trimming took off 6 bases at V and 3 bases at J, with 17 bases between the two ends. Germline CDR1 reads MRHNA; CDR2 reads SNTAGT. The CDR3 here is CASSHLTGTKETQYF. The CDR3 DNA sequence: TGTGCCAGCAGCCATCTTACCGGGACAAAAGAGACCCAGTACTTC.

This CDR3 reads CASSSGGETQYF. The CDR3 DNA reads as TGTGCCAGCAGCTCGGGGGGAGAGACCCAGTACTTC. V and J are TRBV27 and TRBJ2-5; TRBD2 matches at 7 bases. The CDR3 is 12 residues long. The V segment lost 6 bases and the J segment 4 bases; nucleotides outside the gene matches: 2. CDR1 MNHEY and CDR2 SMNVEV come from the germline V gene (reference sequence).

The chain couples TRBV19 to TRBJ2-6; TRBD1 aligns across 9 bases. The CDR3 loop spans 20 amino acids. The V gene's germline CDR1 is LNHDA and CDR2 SQIVND (reference sequence). V lost 5 bases, J lost 0 bases, and 14 bases stayed unmatched. In DNA form, the CDR3 reads TGTGCCAGTAGTCCTTTAATGACAGGGGGTTATCCCTCTGGGGCCAACGTCCTGACTTTC. Protein product: CASSPLMTGGYPSGANVLTF.

The V call is TRBV7-9, the J call TRBJ2-5; 10 positions agree with TRBD2. The CDR3 extends over 15 amino acids. J gave up 1 base and V 5 bases, and 4 bases lay outside the gene matches. Germline assignment: CDR1 SEHNR and CDR2 FQNEAQ (reference sequence). The CDR3 DNA follows: TGTGCCAGCAGCCGGACTAGCGGTTCCCAAGAGACCCAGTACTTC. Protein product: CASSRTSGSQETQYF.

The DNA of the CDR3 is TGTGCCATCTGGAGCGGTGGCGGGGGGCAGTTCTTC. This gives the protein CAIWSGGGGQFF. V gene TRBV10-3 combines with J gene TRBJ2-1, with 7 nucleotides matching TRBD2. V lost 8 bases, J lost 12 bases, and 10 bases stayed unmatched. The CDR3 contains 12 residues. Per germline, CDR1 ENHRY and CDR2 SYGVKD.

The genes are TRBV30 and TRBJ2-1, with 8 bases aligning to TRBD2. The CDR3 is 14 amino acids. J was trimmed by 9 bases and V by 3 bases; bases with no gene match: 10. The germline V gene encodes CDR1 GTSNPN and CDR2 SVGIG (reference sequence). The CDR3 DNA reads as TGTGCCTGGAGGGTAACGGGAGGGCGGGGTGAGCAGTTCTTC. The encoded protein is CAWRVTGGRGEQFF.

J is TRBJ1-1 and V is TRBV19; D ambiguous. Germline lookup yields CDR1 LNHDA and CDR2 SQIVND (reference sequence). The V gene lost 7 bases and the J gene lost 1 base, with 7 bases spanning the gap. The CDR3 is made up of 12 amino acids. CDR3 loop: CASKGRNTEAFF. The CDR3 nucleotides are TGTGCCAGTAAGGGCAGGAACACTGAAGCTTTCTTT.

The J gene is TRBJ1-2, the V gene TRBV29-1, with D tentatively TRBD1 (6 bases). CDR1 and CDR2 (germline): SQVTM, ANQGSEA. The CDR3 is 12 residues long. Trimming pared 6 bases from V and 3 bases from J, leaving 11 bases between. Here the CDR3 DNA reads TGCAGCGTGAAACAGGGCGACTATGGCTACACCTTC. It encodes CSVKQGDYGYTF.

The chain recombines TRBV28 with TRBJ1-2; D is uncertain. V was trimmed by 1 base and J by 3 bases, leaving 3 bases between them. The CDR3 spans 12 residues. Germline V gene lookup returns CDR1 MDHEN and CDR2 SYDVKM. CDR3 protein: CASSLYYYGYTF. CDR3 sequence (DNA): TGTGCCAGCAGTTTATATTACTATGGCTACACCTTC.

V is TRBV15 and J is TRBJ2-3; 11 bases agree with TRBD2. The CDR3 runs 16 residues. V was clipped by 0 bases and J by 5 bases; unmatched bases: 4. From germline, CDR1 is LNHNV and CDR2 YYDKDF (reference sequence). The DNA of the CDR3 is TGTGCCACCAGCAGAGAGCTAGCGGGAGGTGGAGATACGCAGTATTTT. Translated, it gives CATSRELAGGGDTQYF.

The V gene is TRBV19, the J gene TRBJ1-1; a weak D match, TRBD1 (5 bases). CDR3 length: 14 amino acids. Germline values: CDR1 LNHDA, CDR2 SQIVND (reference sequence). V lost 1 base and J lost 0, with 6 bases in between. CDR3: CASSIAGLNTEAFF. DNA of the CDR3: TGTGCCAGTAGTATAGCAGGGTTGAACACTGAAGCTTTCTTT.

The rearrangement uses TRBV11-2 and TRBJ2-1; tentative D call: TRBD2 (5 bases). V was shortened by 2 bases and J by 10 bases, with 9 bases between the two germline ends. CDR1 SGHAT and CDR2 FQNNGV come from the germline V gene. The CDR3 runs 12 residues. The CDR3 DNA reads as TGTGCCAGCAGCTTAATGGACTGCGAGCAGTTCTTC. Protein: CASSLMDCEQFF.

CDR3 region: CASGSSGSYEQYF. The CDR3 DNA reads TGTGCCAGCGGATCTAGCGGGAGTTACGAGCAGTACTTC. The chain is built from TRBV11-2 and TRBJ2-7; TRBD2 matches at 10 bases. Germline trimming cut 8 bases from V and 4 bases from J; bases unmatched to any gene: 5. Germline V gene data show CDR1 as SGHAT and CDR2 as FQNNGV. The CDR3 totals 13 residues.